This T cell receptor (beta chain) was recorded in a study of blood T cell repertoires in COVID-19 (dated by TCRdb to about 2020). With respect to the entire study: The collaborator samples originated in the United States, Italy and Spain and spanned the acute and convalescent phases of COVID-19. Sample metadata almost always included a de-identified subject ID, COVID-19 status, age in years and sex. Samples were obtained from the ongoing ImmuneRACE study (first 160 participants) and from approximately 1,200 subjects provided by 6 global collaborators. Where HLA class I and class II types were available, the types were taken from metadata supplied by the sample provider, not from assay-based typing. The prospective study material was composed of cDNA or gDNA derived from T cells, B-cell-depleted T cells, or PBMCs. Subjects who had been exposed to COVID-19, were actively infected with it, or had recovered from it provided the deeply sampled blood TCRbeta repertoires that made up the dataset. The repertoires were released in a freely available public database meant as a resource for research on the immune response to SARS-CoV-2. Summary of the overall study and its limitations: Clinical and demographic metadata were provided uncurated, with the amount varying by source and participant.

The immunoSEQ Assay, a bias-controlled multiplex PCR, was used to amplify TCRbeta CDR3 regions from genomic DNA. On the authors' methods: The number of nucleated cells in each sample was estimated from the amplification of reference gene primers within the assay. Sequence reads were collapsed and filtered to measure the absolute abundance of every unique TCRbeta CDR3 rearrangement. For each sample, productive Simpson clonality was calculated as the square root of Simpson's diversity index across productive rearrangements. TCRdb took this table from immuneACCESS and kept in-frame rearrangements with V and J called. Such tables lack part of the clones; where checked against another copy, unresolved V genes explain under half of the gap, and the rest is unexplained. V and J calls and clone size are given by that table; D and trimming were obtained from the DNA. The sample table contains more than 70,000 clones; only one count was recorded for roughly 78% of them. The leading ten clones occupy 10% of the sample.

Via the germline V gene, CDR1 is SGHTA and CDR2 FQGNSA. Counted from cysteine to phenylalanine, this CDR3 has 15 amino acids. CDR3 DNA is the only sequence kept; it has 45 bases, read in frame from the first base. V is reduced by 5 bases and J by 0 bases, leaving a spacing of 14 bases between them. Collaborating institutions collected whole blood in K2EDTA tubes following their own protocols. For TCRbeta analysis, collaborator samples were shipped as frozen whole blood, as isolated PBMCs, or as DNA extracted from either sample type. Details on this clone: This clone's antigen is unknown. Qualities for individual bases were not recorded, and no much larger clone is one base off.

The receptor comes from a woman in her 70s with acute or convalescent COVID-19. Sample: peripheral blood. The chain is assembled from TRBV7-2 and TRBJ2-7; TRBD2 could be the D gene, as 6 bases match. Read as DNA, the sequence is TGTGCCAGCAGCAGGGACTCCTCGAGCTCCTACGAGCAGTACTTC. Its protein product is CASSRDSSSSYEQYF. The CDR3, completed at both ends by the reference TRBV7-2 and TRBJ2-7 genes, gives the full variable domain GAGVSQSPSNKVTEKGKDVELRCDPISGHTALYWYRQSLGQGLEFLIYFQGNSAPDKSGLPSDRFSAERTGGSVSTLTIQRTQQEDSAVYLCASSRDSSSSYEQYFGPGTRLTVT.